This T cell receptor beta chain was captured by sequencing in a study of T cell responses to AZD1222 COVID-19 vaccine. V lost 4 bases, J lost 4 bases, and 13 bases stayed unmatched. Germline CDR1 is SGDLS and CDR2 is YYNGEE. The CDR3 extends over 17 amino acids. The repertoire was sequenced with immunoSEQ multiplex PCR; TCRdb's copy has only in-frame clones and lacks some. The sample includes some 150,000 clones, 80% to 90% of them seen just once. This clonotype originated in an adult who had recovered from COVID-19. This chain connects TRBV9 to TRBJ1-4, with 7 bases lining up with TRBD1. The input for sequencing was peripheral blood, taken after recovery from COVID-19. For the CDR3, the DNA is TGTGCCAGCAGCCCGAGGAGAACGGGACAGAATAATGAAAAACTGTTTTTT. This encodes CASSPRRTGQNNEKLFF.